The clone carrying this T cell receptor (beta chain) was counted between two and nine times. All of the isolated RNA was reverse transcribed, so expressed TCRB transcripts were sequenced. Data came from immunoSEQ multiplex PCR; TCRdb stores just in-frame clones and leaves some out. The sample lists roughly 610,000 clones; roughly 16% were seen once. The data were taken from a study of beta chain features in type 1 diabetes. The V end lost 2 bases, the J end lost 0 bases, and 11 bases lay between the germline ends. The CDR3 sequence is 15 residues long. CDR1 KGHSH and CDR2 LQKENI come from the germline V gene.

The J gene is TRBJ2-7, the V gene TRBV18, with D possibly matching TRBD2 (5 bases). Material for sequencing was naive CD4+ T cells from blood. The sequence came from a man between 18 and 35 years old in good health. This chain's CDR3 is CASSPEGGLSYEQYF. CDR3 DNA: TGTGCCAGCTCACCAGAGGGCGGGCTCTCCTACGAGCAGTACTTC.